This note documents a single T cell receptor beta chain sequence. There is no known antigen for this receptor. No much larger clonotype is one base removed from it; base qualities were not supplied. These data come from a study of shared clonotypes between healthy human individuals (dated by TCRdb to between 2020 and 2021). Regarding the complete study: A couple of women and a few men aged 18 to 49 years were included in the cohort. For each donor, CD4 naive and CD4 memory were each run on three plates, CD8 naive on two plates, and CD8 memory on one plate. To estimate repertoire size and how much clonotypes are shared between individuals, the study performed deep sequencing of blood TCR repertoires from five healthy adults. To increase sequencing depth and limit assay-specific biases, TCR repertoire library preparation and sequencing were carried out by different laboratories using diverse techniques. Between about 0.94 and 8.9 billion PBMCs per donor were obtained by leukapheresis.

Using the deep immunoSEQ assay, multiplex PCR amplified TCR CDR3 regions from genomic DNA. Genomic DNA extracted from each cell subset was distributed evenly over all wells of several immunoSEQ 96-well plates, and each plate served as one replicate. For sorted subsets, roughly 200 ng genomic DNA, equal to tens of thousands of T cell genomes, was loaded into each replicate PCR. The purified libraries were quantified using a Qubit 3.0 fluorometer, sized with a Bioanalyzer 2100, and then quantified again using the KAPA Library Quantification kit. Every immunoSEQ 96-well plate was sequenced on a dedicated single-read 150-cycle Illumina NextSeq 550 flow cell. As for the original processing: Because only junctional sequences without quality scores were contained in the immunoSEQ output, filtering matching that applied to full-length reads could not be performed. To assign V/J genes and CDR3, sequences were annotated against IMGT germline references using PyIR, a Python wrapper for IgBLAST v1.9. Any read was removed if the V/J assignment was weak (E-value above 1e-6), the CDR3 was missing, or the read contained stop codons, out-of-frame junctions, or ambiguous translated residues. A V3J clonotype was defined by an identical inferred V gene, J gene, and CDR3 amino acid sequence. The percentage overlap between two repertoires was calculated by dividing the number of shared unique clonotypes by the size of the smaller repertoire. Richness of each repertoire was evaluated using RTK rarefaction, the Chao1 estimator, and Recon v2.1 estimates of unobserved clonotypes. For all TCRbeta clonotypes obtained by the gDNA method from a few donors, generation probabilities were computed with OLGA. Sourced from immuneACCESS, this table was stored by TCRdb with only in-frame sequences that have V and J called. A share of the clones is absent; for the studies checked, an unresolved V gene accounts for under half, and the remainder has no known explanation. The V and J calls and the clone size are those of that table, but D and trimming were determined from the DNA. This sample has 950,000 to 1,300,000 clones in its table, and about three quarters of those were observed once. 1.4% of the sample comes from the top ten.

Study-level results and caveats: Sampling was limited to blood, and TCR repertoires in tissue likely differ from TCR repertoires in blood. When a handful of donors were compared, the shared fraction of clonotypes was about 5.4% for naive CD4, roughly 3.4% for naive CD8, about 2.5% for memory CD4, and roughly 0.43% for memory CD8. The small number of donors limited the genetic and exposure-history diversity represented. Incomplete sequencing was indicated by rarefaction of sorted-subset datasets, despite the large sequencing depth. Based on pairwise subsampling, the degree of clonotype sharing among donors was expected to be affected by sequencing depth. Compared with non-shared clonotypes, clonotypes shared by all four sorted-subset donors had higher generation probabilities. Naive subsets generally had larger estimated clonotype richness than memory subsets did.

Measured from the cysteine to the phenylalanine, the CDR3 is 16 residues long. Only CDR3 DNA remains: 48 bases, in frame from the first base. Cut back by 4 bases and 1 base, the V and J ends lie 11 bases apart. The germline V gene sets CDR1 to KGHSY and CDR2 to FQNENV. Donors were healthy HIV-negative adults with no recently reported acute infections or vaccinations. Every donor was a Caucasian adult living in Nashville, Tennessee, USA. CD4+ T cells were enriched by magnetic negative selection, after which naive cells were positively selected on CD45RA and the negative fraction was taken as the memory subset. Blood was collected by leukapheresis, and PBMCs were isolated by Ficoll-Histopaque density gradient centrifugation and then cryopreserved in liquid nitrogen vapor phase. Analytical flow cytometry was used to check the purity and quantity of each magnetically sorted T cell population. From each sorted fraction, genomic DNA was isolated and quantified by UV absorbance on a Nanodrop 2000c.

The chain is made from TRBV16 and TRBJ2-6, with the D gene not confidently named. The sequence was obtained from a man aged 18-30 years in good health. Sequenced input: memory CD4+ T cells sorted from blood. In light of the paper, this sample's cell subset or site label describes: CD45RA-negative fraction. For the CDR3, the sequence is CASSLSASSGANVLTF. The nucleotide sequence reads TGTGCCAGCAGCCTGAGTGCATCTTCTGGGGCCAACGTCCTGACTTTC.